Below, one T cell receptor (beta chain) is given with its context. Its cognate antigen has yet to be identified. The sample holds no much larger clone one base away, and base qualities are not on file. TCRbeta CDR3 regions were sequenced with the immunoSEQ Assay. After extraction, genomic DNA underwent amplification by bias-controlled multiplex PCR, followed by high-throughput sequencing. In the authors' own workflow: Collapsing and filtering of sequences were performed to quantify the absolute abundance of each unique TCRbeta CDR3 region. T cell fraction was estimated by normalization of TCRbeta template counts to usable DNA, with usable DNA being measured through amplification of reference genes present in all nucleated cells. Repertoire TCRs were annotated as SARS-CoV-2-specific by exact matching of V gene, CDR3 amino acid sequence and J gene to a known reactive TCR set. The reference SARS-CoV-2 TCR set was obtained from MIRA and was filtered for enrichment in COVID-19-positive ImmuneCODE repertoires, whereby public or cross-reactive TCRs were removed. Based on the MIRA antigens, annotated TCRs were further analysed at the level of specific ORF or position within ORF. Depth was the summed frequency of annotated unique rearrangements, while breadth was defined as annotated unique rearrangements over total unique productive rearrangements. Group comparisons of TCR breadth used two-sided Wilcoxon rank-sum tests. This is the immuneACCESS table as TCRdb keeps it, with only in-frame sequences that have V and J called. A part of the clones is gone; compared with another copy, unresolved V genes explain less than half, and the rest is unexplained. The DNA was the basis for D and trimming; V, J and clone size are from that table. The sample has some 390,000 clones on record, 88% of them singletons. Roughly 3% of the sample is in the top ten clones.

Compared with germline, V lacks 4 bases and J lacks 5 bases; bases without a gene match: 3. CDR1 LGHDT and CDR2 YNNKEL are derived from the germline V gene (reference sequence). The CDR3 spans 14 residues, from the cysteine through the phenylalanine. Just the 42-base CDR3 DNA is kept, in frame starting at base 1. These data are taken from a study of Ad26.COV2.S vaccination and SARS-CoV-2 variants (dated by TCRdb to the early 2020s). Regarding the complete study: Donors in the vaccine arm were drawn from COV1001, a phase I-IIa trial of Ad26.COV2.S in healthy adults that was multicentre, randomized, double-blind and placebo-controlled. Blinding of investigators to trial group allocation was maintained during experiments and outcome assessment. Dosing of Ad26.COV2.S was intramuscular, at either 5x10^10 or 1x10^11 viral particles, delivered as one shot or as two shots spaced 56 days apart. The TCR-sequenced set comprised around 30 samples: approximately 20 Ad26.COV2.S vaccine recipients, 5 placebo recipients and 8 SARS-CoV-2 convalescent individuals. TCRbeta repertoire sequencing served as the tool for gauging how specific and how broad the SARS-CoV-2-reactive T cell receptors were following Ad26.COV2.S vaccination. Participants in the trial were split at random into five groups of five each, receiving low-dose or high-dose Ad26.COV2.S once or twice, or else placebo on both occasions. The study at large found these results: The study lacked the statistical power to compare responses across vaccine doses or regimens. Higher spike-specific TCR breadth was observed in Ad26.COV2.S recipients than in placebo recipients (P = 0.0014). According to the authors, total T cell responses may have been underestimated by the TCR breadth and depth analyses. Comparable non-spike TCR breadth was observed between vaccine and placebo recipients, consistent with only spike being contained in the vaccine. After vaccination, substantial breadth of spike-specific CD8+ and CD4+ T cell responses was reported.

The treatment or condition label, as the study defines it: approximately 18 received Ad26.COV2.S at low or high dose, single or two shots; 5 received placebo; per-sample allocation not given. Repertoires of vaccine and placebo recipients were sequenced from samples taken on day 63 after the first injection. Cohort 1b enrolled fewer than 30 adults aged 18-55 years at a single site in Boston, USA, between 29 July and 7 August 2020. Ad26.COV2.S consisted of a replication-incompetent adenovirus type 26 vector by which a prefusion-stabilized SARS-CoV-2 spike protein from the original Wuhan strain was expressed.

The sequences come from peripheral blood, collected in a trial of Ad26.COV2.S vaccine versus placebo. The origin of this receptor is a person aged 18-60 years who received the Ad26.COV2.S COVID-19 vaccine or a placebo. This receptor chain uses TRBV3-1 (or the pseudogene TRBV3-2) and TRBJ2-7, with 12 bases matching TRBD2. At the DNA level, the sequence is TGTGCCAGCAGCCTGACTAGCGGGGGAGACGAGCAGTACTTC. Translated, it gives CASSLTSGGDEQYF.